Presented here are 8 T cell receptor beta chains from one specimen sequenced in a study of OX40 agonist ivuxolimab in advanced cancers. The data were produced by immunoSEQ multiplex PCR, yet TCRdb's version contains in-frame clones alone and is incomplete. The sample holds 9,000 to 15,000 clones; around four fifths are singletons and the top ten take about 29%. This specimen consisted of CD4+ or CD8+ T cells sorted from blood, obtained in a trial of the OX40 agonist ivuxolimab. Receptors were obtained from an adult with an advanced solid tumor such as melanoma, head and neck, liver or kidney cancer.

This chain connects TRBV6-1 to TRBJ1-1, with D perhaps matching TRBD1 (5 bases). Germline V gene lookup returns CDR1 MNHNS and CDR2 SASEGT. The V gene lost 10 bases and the J gene lost 1 base, with 16 bases spanning the gap. CDR3 length: 14 amino acids. The CDR3 here is CATAFWGENTEAFF. In DNA, the CDR3 is TGTGCCACCGCCTTTTGGGGGGAGAACACTGAAGCTTTCTTT.

This sequence joins TRBV9 and TRBJ2-3; D is unclear. CDR1 is SGDLS, CDR2 YYNGEE, per germline. V shed 5 bases and J shed 5 bases, with 9 bases lying between them. The CDR3 is made up of 12 amino acids. This chain's CDR3 is CASSPGRDTQYF. The CDR3, as DNA: TGTGCCAGCAGTCCAGGCCGAGATACGCAGTATTTT.

This chain's CDR3 is CASSSGRLNYGYTF. The CDR3 nucleotides are TGTGCCAGCAGCTCAGGCCGTCTTAACTATGGCTACACCTTC. The V call is TRBV7-9, the J call TRBJ1-2; D call uncertain. Germline assignment: CDR1 SEHNR and CDR2 FQNEAQ (reference sequence). The CDR3 has 14 amino acids. V was pared by 4 bases and J by 1 base, with 10 bases between.

Note on this clone: Other DNA sequences in the same sample also yield this CDR3. This chain joins TRBV28 and TRBJ2-7, with a weak D call TRBD2 (6 bases). Germline CDR1 and CDR2: MDHEN and SYDVKM. CDR3 length: 13 amino acids. The V end was cut by 3 bases, the J end by 4 bases, with 10 bases between. CDR3 sequence reads: CASSLGLGYEQYF. CDR3 sequence (DNA): TGTGCCAGCAGTTTGGGACTGGGGTACGAGCAGTACTTC. The whole variable domain, filled in from reference TRBV28 and TRBJ2-7, reads DVKVTQSSRYLVKRTGEKVFLECVQDMDHENMFWYRQDPGLGLRLIYFSYDVKMKEKGDIPEGYSVSREKKERFSLILESASTNQTSMYLCASSLGLGYEQYFGPGTRLTVT.

V usage is TRBV2 and J usage is TRBJ2-7; no clear D gene. V was cut by 6 bases and J by 4 bases, with 7 bases left in between. In germline, CDR1 is SNHLY, CDR2 FYNNEI. The CDR3 has 11 amino acids. This CDR3 reads CASRARYEQYF. The CDR3 DNA reads as TGTGCCAGCAGGGCTAGGTACGAGCAGTACTTC.

The J gene is TRBJ2-5, the V gene TRBV28, with 12 bases aligning to TRBD2. V shed 5 bases and J 3 bases; nucleotides not matched to a gene: 1. Per germline, CDR1 MDHEN and CDR2 SYDVKM. This CDR3 spans 14 amino acids. CDR3 sequence (DNA): TGTGCCAGCAGTCTAGCGGGAGGGGAAGAGACCCAGTACTTC. This gives the protein CASSLAGGEETQYF. Drawing the rest from reference TRBV28 and TRBJ2-5, the complete variable domain is DVKVTQSSRYLVKRTGEKVFLECVQDMDHENMFWYRQDPGLGLRLIYFSYDVKMKEKGDIPEGYSVSREKKERFSLILESASTNQTSMYLCASSLAGGEETQYFGPGTRLLVL.

The V gene is TRBV18, the J gene TRBJ1-5; D is ambiguous. The germline gives CDR1 KGHSH, CDR2 LQKENI. The CDR3 extends over 13 amino acids. V was shortened by 0 bases and J by 3 bases, with 3 bases between the two germline ends. CDR3 region: CASSPPSNQPQHF. CDR3 DNA sequence: TGTGCCAGCTCACCACCCTCCAATCAGCCCCAGCATTTT. Complete variable domain (other parts from reference TRBV18 and TRBJ1-5): NAGVMQNPRHLVRRRGQEARLRCSPMKGHSHVYWYRQLPEEGLKFMVYLQKENIIDESGMPKERFSAEFPKEGPSILRIQQVVRGDSAAYFCASSPPSNQPQHFGDGTRLSIL.

The J gene is TRBJ1-4, the V gene TRBV7-6; perhaps TRBD1 as D (5 bases). Germline V gene sequence: CDR1 SGHVS, CDR2 FNYEAQ. V lost 1 base, J lost 13 bases, and 13 bases lay in between. The CDR3 sequence is 13 residues long. CDR3 region: CASSLVLHRSLFF. The CDR3 bases are TGTGCCAGCAGCTTAGTTCTCCACAGGTCACTGTTTTTT. Supplemented by reference TRBV7-6 and TRBJ1-4, the full variable domain reads GAGVSQSPRYKVTKRGQDVALRCDPISGHVSLYWYRQALGQGPEFLTYFNYEAQQDKSGLPNDRFSAERPEGSISTLTIQRTEQRDSAMYRCASSLVLHRSLFFGSGTQLSVL.